This T cell receptor beta chain was sequenced during a study of T cell responses to AZD1222 COVID-19 vaccine (dated by TCRdb to about 2021). For the wider study: A total of just over 230 trial participants underwent TCR sequencing, of whom more than 200 had received two doses of AZD1222 and 26 had received two doses of the MenACWY control vaccine. Trial participants were enrolled by age into 18-55, 56-69 and 70-plus year subgroups, with around 140, 26 and 57 TCR-sequenced participants respectively. Broader findings and caveats from the paper: Spike-specific TCR breadth and depth rose significantly after two AZD1222 doses compared with day 0 and with MenACWY recipients. In the small 56-69-year group, the increase in depth fell short of significance, most likely because of low power. Participants were mostly white British and included more females than males, and it was suggested by the authors that clonal diversity may have been underestimated. The whole spike protein was spanned by vaccine-associated CD4 TCRs, and dominant responses were seen in regions 160-218 and 743-854. Conclusions about previously exposed vaccinees are limited because only five to seven AZD1222 recipients were SARS-CoV-2 seropositive at baseline. Reportedly, close to half of the unique spike-specific TCRs recognized epitopes lying outside the regions that are mutated in the B.1.351 and B.1.1.7 variants. No day 14 peak-response samples were available, so repertoires were characterized only after the peak T cell response.

Regarding this clone: There is no known antigen for this receptor. No much larger clone exists at a distance of one base, and base qualities are not known.

The CDR3 regions of human TCRbeta chains were analyzed by immunosequencing. On the study's bioinformatics: TCRs in the repertoires were compared against a reference library of SARS-CoV-2-specific TCRs that had been generated with the MIRA antigen-specificity platform. Breadth was defined as the fraction of unique TCRs that were SARS-CoV-2-associated. Depth was defined as the fraction of total T cells that were SARS-CoV-2-associated. Using the MIRA data, every spike-specific TCR was mapped to the spike region that the TCR reacted to and assigned to either a CD4 or a CD8 class. Log10-transformed breadth and depth values were compared by one-way ANOVA with Sidak's multiple comparisons tests. Entries here come from immuneACCESS through TCRdb and include only in-frame sequences with V and J called. Some clones fail to appear in such tables; in the studies checked, an unresolved V gene covers under half of the shortfall, and the cause of the remainder is unknown. V, J and clone size are taken as reported in that table, and D and trimming were inferred from the DNA itself. In this sample the table shows about 54,000 clones, 86% of which occur a single time. The ten largest clones capture 6.9% of the sample.

The time point label here, explained by the study, means: about 28 days (+/-7) after the second vaccine dose. AZD1222 recipients with second doses at about 4 weeks or about 12 weeks were pooled, because spike-specific TCR depth and breadth did not differ between schedules. The vaccinee samples were drawn from two UK trials, COV001 and COV002, one of which was a single-blind randomized controlled phase 2/3 trial testing AZD1222 (ChAdOx1 nCoV-19) in healthy adults. Trial participant PBMC samples were collected at day 0 and day 28 after the second dose for TCRbeta chain sequencing. From the germline V gene, CDR1 is MDHEN and CDR2 is SYDVKM. V and J lose 6 bases and 7 bases, and a span of 19 bases separates them. The CDR3, cysteine through phenylalanine, is 14 amino acids long. The entry retains the CDR3 DNA only, 42 bases that are in frame from base 1.

This receptor was identified in an adult who received the AZD1222 COVID-19 vaccine. The sequence joins TRBV28 to TRBJ2-7; the D segment could be TRBD2, given 5 matching bases. The source material was peripheral blood, sampled 28 days after the second AZD1222 dose. At the DNA level, the sequence is TGTGCCAGCAGCACCTTCGGAGAGGGCTGGGAGCAGTACTTC. This is translated as CASSTFGEGWEQYF.